The clone carrying this TCR beta chain was counted between two and nine times. Its antigen is undetermined. V lost 9 bases and J 8 bases, leaving 16 bases between the germline ends. Germline V gives CDR1 KGHDR, CDR2 SFDVKD. The CDR3 loop spans 13 amino acids. The data derive from a study of T cells after yellow fever vaccination. Making TCR cDNA involved 5'RACE template switching, which added UMIs and a universal primer site. In TCRdb, the 5' RACE reads were re-called with MiXCR into one record per CDR3 protein. The data contain about 260,000 distinct CDR3 sequences, about 5.2% of them singletons. Points from the study as a whole: Most clones from primary vaccination were detected again post-booster (almost 98% CD4, 88% CD8).

Sequenced here: CD4+ T cells sorted from PBMCs, sampled on the day of the yellow fever booster vaccination. This sequence originates from a man between 18 and 29 years old who received the YFV17D yellow fever vaccine. This chain links TRBV24-1 with TRBJ2-1; TRBD1 is a possible D gene (5 bases). CDR3 in amino acids: CATQGLNRDEQFF. CDR3 nucleotides: TGTGCCACCCAGGGCCTTAATAGGGATGAGCAGTTCTTC.